These T cell receptor beta chains were read from a single sample in a study of T cell responses to AZD1222 COVID-19 vaccine. The table came from immunoSEQ multiplex PCR; TCRdb's copy has only in-frame clones and leaves some out. The sample has about 100,000 clones, about 89% seen once. This specimen consisted of peripheral blood, obtained 28 days after the second AZD1222 dose. The origin of the receptors is an adult who received the AZD1222 COVID-19 vaccine. The CDR3 runs from the conserved cysteine through the conserved F or W. Fields, in order: J gene, V gene, clone size, D gene, CDR3 protein, CDR3 DNA. D genes are given only for firm matches. Not every row has a clone size; where given, it reads once, few, many or a size class.

j_gene: TRBJ1-1; v_gene: TRBV7-9; abundance: NA; d_gene: NA; CDR3aa: CASSLLNTEAFF; CDR3nt: TGTGCCAGCAGCTTGCTGAACACTGAAGCTTTCTTT
j_gene: TRBJ2-1; v_gene: TRBV4-1; abundance: NA; d_gene: TRBD2; CDR3aa: CASSQDIASGSYNEQFF; CDR3nt: TGCGCCAGCAGCCAAGATATTGCTAGCGGGAGCTACAATGAGCAGTTCTTC
j_gene: TRBJ1-3; v_gene: TRBV29-1; abundance: NA; d_gene: NA; CDR3aa: CSVIVEGHFRNTIYF; CDR3nt: TGCAGCGTAATAGTAGAGGGTCATTTTAGAAACACCATATATTTT
j_gene: TRBJ2-3; v_gene: TRBV28; abundance: NA; d_gene: TRBD2; CDR3aa: CASSTLGTSGRDTQYF; CDR3nt: TGTGCCAGCAGCACCCTGGGGACTAGCGGGAGAGATACGCAGTATTTT
j_gene: TRBJ2-5; v_gene: TRBV11-2; abundance: NA; d_gene: NA; CDR3aa: CASSLGHQETQYF; CDR3nt: TGTGCCAGCAGCTTAGGACACCAAGAGACCCAGTACTTC
j_gene: TRBJ1-5; v_gene: TRBV18; abundance: once; d_gene: NA; CDR3aa: CASSPGRDQPQHF; CDR3nt: TGTGCCAGCTCACCAGGCCGGGATCAGCCCCAGCATTTT
j_gene: TRBJ1-1; v_gene: TRBV29-1; abundance: NA; d_gene: NA; CDR3aa: CSVGVRVNTEAFF; CDR3nt: TGCAGCGTTGGCGTCAGGGTGAACACTGAAGCTTTCTTT
j_gene: TRBJ1-1; v_gene: TRBV28; abundance: NA; d_gene: TRBD1; CDR3aa: CASSPDRGITEAFF; CDR3nt: TGTGCCAGCAGTCCGGACAGGGGAATCACTGAAGCTTTCTTT
j_gene: TRBJ1-2; v_gene: TRBV4-2; abundance: NA; d_gene: NA; CDR3aa: CASSQERGRIYGYTF; CDR3nt: TGTGCCAGCAGCCAAGAGCGGGGCAGAATCTATGGCTACACCTTC
j_gene: TRBJ1-1; v_gene: TRBV10-2; abundance: once; d_gene: NA; CDR3aa: CASRNRVLENTEAFF; CDR3nt: TGCGCCAGCAGAAACAGAGTATTAGAGAACACTGAAGCTTTCTTT
j_gene: TRBJ1-1; v_gene: TRBV12-3/TRBV12-4; abundance: NA; d_gene: NA; CDR3aa: CASSLGSAEAFF; CDR3nt: TGTGCCAGCAGCCTAGGATCGGCTGAAGCTTTCTTT
j_gene: TRBJ1-5; v_gene: TRBV19; abundance: NA; d_gene: NA; CDR3aa: CASSLLWGRNQPQHF; CDR3nt: TGTGCCAGTAGCCTCCTATGGGGGCGAAATCAGCCCCAGCATTTT
j_gene: TRBJ2-7; v_gene: TRBV19; abundance: NA; d_gene: TRBD2; CDR3aa: CASSISGRIYEQYF; CDR3nt: TGTGCCAGTAGTATAAGCGGGAGAATCTACGAGCAGTACTTC
j_gene: TRBJ2-7; v_gene: TRBV2; abundance: NA; d_gene: NA; CDR3aa: CASRRVAGAHYEQYF; CDR3nt: TGTGCCAGCAGGAGGGTGGCAGGGGCCCACTACGAGCAGTACTTC
j_gene: TRBJ2-1; v_gene: TRBV18; abundance: NA; d_gene: TRBD1; CDR3aa: CASSHGDRGNEQFF; CDR3nt: TGTGCCAGCTCACACGGAGACAGGGGTAATGAGCAGTTCTTC
j_gene: TRBJ2-3; v_gene: TRBV6-5; abundance: NA; d_gene: NA; CDR3aa: CATLGDTQYF; CDR3nt: TGTGCCACCCTCGGAGATACGCAGTATTTT
j_gene: TRBJ2-7; v_gene: TRBV7-6; abundance: NA; d_gene: TRBD2; CDR3aa: CASSVGTSSYEQYF; CDR3nt: TGTGCCAGCAGCGTCGGGACTAGCTCCTACGAGCAGTACTTC
j_gene: TRBJ1-5; v_gene: TRBV2; abundance: NA; d_gene: NA; CDR3aa: CASSDWGYNQPQHF; CDR3nt: TGTGCCAGCAGTGATTGGGGATACAATCAGCCCCAGCATTTT
j_gene: TRBJ2-7; v_gene: TRBV27; abundance: few; d_gene: NA; CDR3aa: CASSPRLGGYEQYF; CDR3nt: TGTGCCAGCAGTCCGCGGTTGGGCGGCTACGAGCAGTACTTC
j_gene: TRBJ1-4; v_gene: TRBV7-9; abundance: NA; d_gene: TRBD1; CDR3aa: CASRPRGNEKLFF; CDR3nt: TGTGCCAGCAGACCCAGGGGGAATGAAAAACTGTTTTTT
j_gene: TRBJ2-1; v_gene: TRBV6-5; abundance: once; d_gene: TRBD2; CDR3aa: CASSYRTSGIGEQFF; CDR3nt: TGTGCCAGCAGTTACCGCACTAGCGGGATCGGTGAGCAGTTCTTC
j_gene: TRBJ1-4; v_gene: TRBV6-6; abundance: NA; d_gene: NA; CDR3aa: CASSSTGREKLFF; CDR3nt: TGTGCCAGCAGTTCTACAGGGAGGGAAAAACTGTTTTTT
j_gene: TRBJ1-1; v_gene: TRBV9; abundance: NA; d_gene: TRBD1; CDR3aa: CASSVVPGTGPEAFF; CDR3nt: TGTGCCAGCAGCGTAGTTCCTGGGACAGGGCCTGAAGCTTTCTTT
j_gene: TRBJ2-5; v_gene: TRBV11-2; abundance: NA; d_gene: NA; CDR3aa: CASSFGSGRTTETQYF; CDR3nt: TGTGCCAGCAGCTTTGGGTCCGGACGGACAACAGAGACCCAGTACTTC
j_gene: TRBJ1-1; v_gene: TRBV29-1; abundance: NA; d_gene: NA; CDR3aa: CSVDADGVNTEAFF; CDR3nt: TGCAGCGTTGATGCAGACGGGGTGAACACTGAAGCTTTCTTT
j_gene: TRBJ2-7; v_gene: TRBV28; abundance: NA; d_gene: NA; CDR3aa: CASQGGPYEQYF; CDR3nt: TGTGCCAGCCAGGGGGGGCCCTACGAGCAGTACTTC
j_gene: TRBJ1-1; v_gene: TRBV2; abundance: NA; d_gene: NA; CDR3aa: CASRPYAEAFF; CDR3nt: TGTGCCAGTCGACCGTACGCTGAAGCTTTCTTT
j_gene: TRBJ2-7; v_gene: TRBV4-3; abundance: NA; d_gene: NA; CDR3aa: CASSRGDSGSYEQYF; CDR3nt: TGCGCCAGCAGCCGGGGAGATTCAGGGAGCTACGAGCAGTACTTC
j_gene: TRBJ2-7; v_gene: TRBV2; abundance: NA; d_gene: NA; CDR3aa: CASSARNLGEQYF; CDR3nt: TGTGCCAGCAGTGCTAGGAATCTGGGTGAGCAGTACTTC
j_gene: TRBJ1-1; v_gene: TRBV28; abundance: NA; d_gene: NA; CDR3aa: CASRQPPPGIGTEAFF; CDR3nt: TGTGCCAGCAGACAGCCCCCACCAGGGATTGGCACTGAAGCTTTCTTT
j_gene: TRBJ2-2; v_gene: TRBV21-1; abundance: NA; d_gene: NA; CDR3aa: CATPAIPTKENTGELFF; CDR3nt: TGTGCCACCCCAGCAATTCCCACTAAAGAGAACACCGGGGAGCTGTTTTTT
j_gene: TRBJ1-4; v_gene: TRBV20-1; abundance: once; d_gene: NA; CDR3aa: CSASKTGRQGKLFF; CDR3nt: TGCAGTGCTAGTAAGACAGGCCGGCAAGGAAAACTGTTTTTT
j_gene: TRBJ2-3; v_gene: TRBV5-1; abundance: NA; d_gene: TRBD1; CDR3aa: CASSLTAGGGATQYF; CDR3nt: TGCGCCAGCAGCTTGACCGCAGGGGGTGGTGCTACGCAGTATTTT
j_gene: TRBJ1-1; v_gene: TRBV27; abundance: NA; d_gene: NA; CDR3aa: CASSTQGTEAFF; CDR3nt: TGTGCCAGCAGTACCCAGGGGACTGAAGCTTTCTTT
j_gene: TRBJ1-5; v_gene: TRBV7-9; abundance: NA; d_gene: TRBD1; CDR3aa: CASSLGTGPYSNQPQHF; CDR3nt: TGTGCCAGCAGCTTAGGGACAGGGCCTTATAGCAATCAGCCCCAGCATTTT
j_gene: TRBJ2-4; v_gene: TRBV28; abundance: NA; d_gene: NA; CDR3aa: CASTSGGSKNIQYF; CDR3nt: TGTGCCAGCACGAGTGGCGGGTCGAAAAACATTCAGTACTTC
j_gene: TRBJ1-1; v_gene: TRBV4-2; abundance: NA; d_gene: NA; CDR3aa: CASSQDDGVIRGTNTEAFF; CDR3nt: TGTGCCAGCAGCCAAGATGATGGGGTGATTCGGGGGACGAACACTGAAGCTTTCTTT
j_gene: TRBJ2-5; v_gene: TRBV5-1; abundance: once; d_gene: TRBD1; CDR3aa: CASSNPGQGGGTQYF; CDR3nt: TGCGCCAGCAGCAACCCGGGACAGGGAGGGGGGACCCAGTACTTC
j_gene: TRBJ2-1; v_gene: TRBV24-1; abundance: NA; d_gene: NA; CDR3aa: CATSDYGSVYNEQFF; CDR3nt: TGTGCCACCAGTGATTACGGGAGTGTCTACAATGAGCAGTTCTTC
j_gene: TRBJ2-7; v_gene: TRBV7-2; abundance: NA; d_gene: NA; CDR3aa: CASSSQGGLYEQYF; CDR3nt: TGTGCCAGCAGCTCCCAGGGGGGCTTATACGAGCAGTACTTC
j_gene: TRBJ2-2; v_gene: TRBV5-1; abundance: NA; d_gene: TRBD1; CDR3aa: CASSEQGAGTGELFF; CDR3nt: TGCGCCAGCAGCGAACAGGGGGCGGGTACCGGGGAGCTGTTTTTT
j_gene: TRBJ1-1; v_gene: TRBV6-1; abundance: NA; d_gene: NA; CDR3aa: CASSEATGTEAFF; CDR3nt: TGTGCCAGCAGTGAAGCGACTGGCACTGAAGCTTTCTTT
j_gene: TRBJ1-5; v_gene: TRBV28; abundance: few; d_gene: NA; CDR3aa: CASSSGDRNQPQHF; CDR3nt: TGTGCCAGCAGTTCGGGAGACAGGAATCAGCCCCAGCATTTT
j_gene: TRBJ1-2; v_gene: TRBV5-8; abundance: NA; d_gene: NA; CDR3aa: CASSLWTAQSYGYTF; CDR3nt: TGTGCCAGCAGCCTTTGGACAGCTCAAAGCTATGGCTACACCTTC
j_gene: TRBJ1-4; v_gene: TRBV2; abundance: NA; d_gene: NA; CDR3aa: CASSGEGEKLFF; CDR3nt: TGTGCCAGCAGTGGAGAGGGTGAAAAACTGTTTTTT